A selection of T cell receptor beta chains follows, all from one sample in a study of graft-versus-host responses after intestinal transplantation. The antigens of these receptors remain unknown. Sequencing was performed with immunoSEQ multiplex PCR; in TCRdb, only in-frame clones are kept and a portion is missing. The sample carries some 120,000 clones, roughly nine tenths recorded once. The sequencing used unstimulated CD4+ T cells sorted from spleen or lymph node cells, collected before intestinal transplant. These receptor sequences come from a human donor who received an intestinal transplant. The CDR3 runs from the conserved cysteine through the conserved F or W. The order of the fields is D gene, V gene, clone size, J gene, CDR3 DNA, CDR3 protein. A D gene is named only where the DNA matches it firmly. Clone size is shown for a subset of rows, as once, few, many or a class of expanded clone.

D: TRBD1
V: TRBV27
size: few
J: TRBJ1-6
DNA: TGTGCCAGCAGCGTGGACAGGGCCAATTCACCCCTCCACTTT
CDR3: CASSVDRANSPLHF

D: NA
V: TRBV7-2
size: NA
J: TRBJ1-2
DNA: TGTGCCAGCAGCCCGCGAGGGAGGATATCCTCCTATGGCTACACCTTC
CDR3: CASSPRGRISSYGYTF

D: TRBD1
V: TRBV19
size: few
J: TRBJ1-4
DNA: TGTGCCAGTAGTTTTTCCGGGACAGGTTGGGAAAAACTGTTTTTT
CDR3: CASSFSGTGWEKLFF

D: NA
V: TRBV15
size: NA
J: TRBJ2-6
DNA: TGTGCCACCAGGACTTCTGGGGCCAACGTCCTGACTTTC
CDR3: CATRTSGANVLTF

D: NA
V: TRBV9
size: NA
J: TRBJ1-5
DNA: TGTGCCAGCAGCGTAGATGACAGGCATCCTGAGGAGCCCCAGCATTTT
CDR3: CASSVDDRHPEEPQHF

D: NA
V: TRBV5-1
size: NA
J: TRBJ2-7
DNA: TGCGCCAGCAGCTTGCCACATGAGGATTCCGAGCAGTACTTC
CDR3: CASSLPHEDSEQYF

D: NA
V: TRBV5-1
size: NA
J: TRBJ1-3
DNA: TGCGCCAGCAGCTTGTTGCCGGAGAGTCTCCTCTCTGGAAACACCATATATTTT
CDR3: CASSLLPESLLSGNTIYF

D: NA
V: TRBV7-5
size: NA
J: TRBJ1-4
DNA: TGTGTCAGAAGCCGGGACAACTACCAGACTAATGAAAAACTGTTTTTT
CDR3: CVRSRDNYQTNEKLFF

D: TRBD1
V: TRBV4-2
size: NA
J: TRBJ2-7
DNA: TGTGCCAGCAGCCCCAGGGGGTTGTCCGGCTCCTACGAGCAGTACTTC
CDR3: CASSPRGLSGSYEQYF

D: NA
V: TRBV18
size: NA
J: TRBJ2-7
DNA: TGTGCCAGCTCACCTAGCCTGTTCTACGAGCAGTACTTC
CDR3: CASSPSLFYEQYF